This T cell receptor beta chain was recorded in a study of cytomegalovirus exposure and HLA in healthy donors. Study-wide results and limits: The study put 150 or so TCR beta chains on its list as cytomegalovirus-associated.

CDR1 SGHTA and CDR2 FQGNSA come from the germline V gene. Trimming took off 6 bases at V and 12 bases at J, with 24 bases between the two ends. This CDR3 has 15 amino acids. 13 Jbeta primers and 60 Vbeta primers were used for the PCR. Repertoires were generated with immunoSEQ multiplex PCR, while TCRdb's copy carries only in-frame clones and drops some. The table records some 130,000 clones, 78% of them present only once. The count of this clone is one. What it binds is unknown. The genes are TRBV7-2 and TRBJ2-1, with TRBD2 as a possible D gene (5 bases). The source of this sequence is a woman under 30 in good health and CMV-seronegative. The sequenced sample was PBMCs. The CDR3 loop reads CASSPPGGYIDWQFF. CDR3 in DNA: TGTGCCAGCAGTCCCCCTGGCGGGTACATTGATTGGCAGTTCTTC.